The entry below describes one TCR beta chain. At one of its ends the junction is not consistent with the germline gene, which may arise from a read error. CDR3 size: 15 residues. Per germline, CDR1 MNHEY and CDR2 SVGAGI. This sample stems from a study of blood T cell repertoires in COVID-19. Before they entered the study, exposed participants had met a COVID-19 case within 2 weeks. How the authors handled the data: How many nucleated cells were present was estimated from reference gene primer amplification. Clones were read by immunoSEQ multiplex PCR, and TCRdb kept only the in-frame ones, dropping some. D and trimming come from the DNA, and the V and J calls and clone size come from that table. The table lists over 200,000 clones, 80% to 90% of them singletons.

Material for sequencing was PBMCs or T cells enriched from blood (not recorded which). The chain has TRBV6-5 and TRBJ1-1; perhaps TRBD1 as D (6 bases). This TCR was sampled from a woman aged 25 to 45 who had been exposed to COVID-19. Written as DNA, the CDR3 is TGTGCCAGCAGTCGCCCGGGACATATGAACGCTGAAGCTTTCTTT. It yields the protein CASSRPGHMNAEAFF.